The 32 T cell receptor beta chains in this list originate from one sample, sequenced in a study of CD8 T cells in Susac syndrome. Reverse transcription of roughly 0.5 to 1 ug RNA used random hexamers. MiXCR, run by TCRdb on the immunoSEQ multiplex PCR reads, gives a single entry per CDR3 protein. The sample contains about 84,000 distinct CDR3 sequences, 90% to 97% of which appear only once. Sequencing was done on a sample of CD8+ T cells from PBMCs. The receptors stem from a human donor with Susac syndrome.

V and J are TRBV9 and TRBJ2-5, with a possible D match to TRBD2 (6 bases). Looked up from germline, CDR1 is SGDLS and CDR2 is YYNGEE. The CDR3 has 14 amino acids. The V gene lost 2 bases and the J gene lost 2 bases, with 10 bases spanning the gap. Written as DNA, the CDR3 is TGTGCCAGCAGCGTTGGGACTTTACAAGAGACCCAGTACTTC. It translates to CASSVGTLQETQYF.

This chain joins TRBV28 and TRBJ2-7; 14 bases are shared with TRBD2. The CDR3 covers 16 residues. V trimming: 7 bases; J trimming: 0 bases; junction bases outside the gene matches: 5. Germline loops: CDR1 MDHEN, CDR2 SYDVKM. CDR3 DNA sequence: TGTGCCAGCACCGGGACTAGCGGGAGCCCCTCCTACGAGCAGTACGTC. Encoded protein: CASTGTSGSPSYEQYV.

The gene calls are TRBV5-4 and TRBJ2-3, with TRBD2 matching over 11 bases. CDR3 length: 15 amino acids. With V trimmed by 5 bases and J by 3 bases, 5 bases remained unmatched. The germline V gene encodes CDR1 SGHNT and CDR2 YYREEE (reference sequence). The CDR3 spells CASRRLAGGTDTQYF. The CDR3 bases are TGTGCCAGCAGACGTCTAGCGGGGGGAACAGATACGCAGTATTTT.

The J gene is TRBJ2-1, the V gene TRBV6-2 or TRBV6-3, with D possibly called TRBD1 or TRBD2 (5 bases each). Trimming cost V 2 bases and J 2 bases, with 16 bases left between them. The CDR3 runs 17 residues. Per germline, CDR1 MNHEY and CDR2 SVGEGT. The CDR3 bases are TGTGCCAGCAGTTACCGACGGGACGTTACGACCTACAATGAGCAGTTCTTC. Translating it yields CASSYRRDVTTYNEQFF.

This clonotype was picked up one time. J is TRBJ1-4 and V is TRBV15; D is unresolved. V lost 0 bases and J 5 bases, leaving 13 bases between the germline ends. In germline, CDR1 is LNHNV, CDR2 YYDKDF (reference sequence). The CDR3 runs to 16 residues. CDR3 region: CATSRDRGAMNEKLFF. The CDR3 DNA reads TGTGCCACCAGCAGAGATCGGGGAGCCATGAATGAAAAACTGTTTTTT.

The genes are TRBV29-1 and TRBJ2-2, with D possibly matching TRBD1 (6 bases). The CDR3 sequence is 13 residues long. V was trimmed by 2 bases and J by 5 bases, leaving 9 bases between them. Germline CDR1 and CDR2: SQVTM and ANQGSEA. The CDR3 region has the DNA TGCAGCGTTGAAAGGGGGTGGACCGGGGAGCTGTTTTTT. Amino acids: CSVERGWTGELFF.

The chain employs TRBV15 and TRBJ2-7; 8 nucleotides agree with TRBD2. CDR1 LNHNV and CDR2 YYDKDF come from the germline V gene (reference sequence). V lost 10 bases to trimming and J lost 7 bases; unmatched junction nucleotides: 6. The CDR3 has 11 residues. CDR3 amino acids: CARSGTREQYF. DNA for the CDR3: TGTGCCAGAAGTGGGACTAGAGAGCAGTACTTC.

CDR3 nucleotides: TGTGCCAGCAGCTTACTTCGGGGGGCAAGTGAAAAACTGTTTTTT. Amino acids: CASSLLRGASEKLFF. J is TRBJ1-4 and V is TRBV7-8; weak D call: TRBD1 (6 bases). The V gene lost 2 bases and the J gene lost 7 bases, with 14 bases spanning the gap. The CDR3 has 15 amino acids. CDR1 and CDR2 (germline): SGHVS, FQNEAQ.

This chain uses TRBV7-9 with TRBJ2-5; a possible D gene is TRBD2 (5 bases). V was pared by 5 bases and J by 5 bases, with 15 bases between. The germline gives CDR1 SEHNR, CDR2 FQNEAQ (reference sequence). The CDR3 spans 14 residues. The CDR3 region is CASSPPAEGETQYF. CDR3 nucleotides: TGTGCCAGCAGCCCCCCGGCCGAGGGCGAGACCCAGTACTTC. The full variable domain, completed using reference TRBV7-9 and TRBJ2-5, is DTGVSQNPRHKITKRGQNVTFRCDPISEHNRLYWYRQTLGQGPEFLTYFQNEAQLEKSRLLSDRFSAERPKGSFSTLEIQRTEQGDSAMYLCASSPPAEGETQYFGPGTRLLVL.

V and J are TRBV20-1 and TRBJ1-1; tentatively, D is TRBD1 (6 bases). The V end was cut by 1 base, the J end by 0 bases, with 12 bases between. Germline V gene lookup returns CDR1 DFQATT and CDR2 SNEGSKA (reference sequence). CDR3 length equals 15 residues. The CDR3 here is CSARVPGQLNTEAFF. DNA for the CDR3: TGCAGTGCTAGAGTGCCTGGACAGTTGAACACTGAAGCTTTCTTT.

This chain links TRBV29-1 with TRBJ1-2; the D is unclear. Trimming took off 4 bases at V and 0 bases at J, with 6 bases between the two ends. This CDR3 has 12 amino acids. CDR1 and CDR2 (germline): SQVTM, ANQGSEA. The CDR3 spells CSVVAPNYGYTF. DNA of the CDR3: TGCAGCGTTGTAGCCCCTAACTATGGCTACACCTTC.

The rearrangement links TRBV20-1 to TRBJ2-7; no clear D gene. The V end lost 6 bases, the J end lost 1 base, and 10 bases lay between the germline ends. This CDR3 region has 12 residues. Germline-derived CDR1 and CDR2 are DFQATT and SNEGSKA (reference sequence). In DNA, the CDR3 is TGCAGTGCCCCGCTGGGATCCTACGAGCAGTACTTC. Its protein is CSAPLGSYEQYF.

The rearrangement joins TRBV2 to TRBJ2-5; maybe TRBD1 (6 bases). With 7 bases removed from V and 2 bases from J, the gap between germline ends came to 14 bases. The CDR3 covers 14 residues. Germline CDR1 SNHLY, CDR2 FYNNEI. The CDR3 protein is CASTSPGQQETQYF. The CDR3 coding sequence is TGTGCCAGCACCTCCCCCGGACAGCAAGAGACCCAGTACTTC.

This chain joins TRBV3-1 and TRBJ2-7; D call uncertain. V was cut by 6 bases and J by 2 bases, with 2 bases left in between. Germline loops: CDR1 LGHDT, CDR2 YNNKEL (reference sequence). The CDR3 is 10 amino acids. This CDR3 is CASRPYEQYF. DNA for the CDR3: TGTGCCAGCAGACCCTACGAGCAGTACTTC.

The chain has TRBV27 and TRBJ2-1; D is undetermined. V was pared by 7 bases and J by 9 bases, with 16 bases between. The CDR3 runs to 13 residues. Germline CDR1 MNHEY, CDR2 SMNVEV (reference sequence). CDR3 bases: TGTGCCAGCACCCCGGGTCCGTGGGGTGAGCAGTTCTTC. This sequence encodes CASTPGPWGEQFF.

The rearrangement links TRBV20-1 to TRBJ2-7; no clear D gene. Between the trimmed V and J ends, which lost 3 bases and 2 bases, there was a span of 11 bases. CDR1 and CDR2 from the germline V gene are DFQATT and SNEGSKA (reference sequence). The CDR3 is 13 residues long. CDR3 sequence reads: CSASPQTTYEQYV. Here the CDR3 DNA reads TGCAGTGCTAGCCCACAAACGACCTACGAGCAGTACGTC.

This clonotype was observed a single time. The gene calls are TRBV6-6 and TRBJ2-7, with a possible D match to TRBD1 (5 bases). Trimming took off 5 bases at V and 0 bases at J, with 8 bases between the two ends. The CDR3 loop spans 13 amino acids. Germline V CDR1 and CDR2: MNHNY, SVGAGI (reference sequence). The CDR3 loop is CASSATGSYEQYF. The CDR3 DNA is TGTGCCAGCAGTGCTACAGGCTCCTACGAGCAGTACTTC.

V usage is TRBV9 and J usage is TRBJ1-2; TRBD1 aligns across 7 bases. Germline-derived CDR1 and CDR2 are SGDLS and YYNGEE. The CDR3 spans 12 residues. V trimming: 3 bases; J trimming: 8 bases; junction bases outside the gene matches: 4. This CDR3 is CASSARQGGYTF. CDR3 nucleotide sequence: TGTGCCAGCAGCGCCCGACAGGGCGGCTACACCTTC.

The V call is TRBV2, the J call TRBJ2-7; D gene unclear. The germline V gene has CDR1 SNHLY and CDR2 FYNNEI. The CDR3 length is 10 residues. The V end lost 5 bases, the J end lost 8 bases, and 7 bases lay between the germline ends. The chain's CDR3 is CASSPSQQYV. CDR3 sequence (DNA): TGTGCCAGCAGTCCCTCTCAGCAGTACGTC.

The V and J genes are TRBV14 and TRBJ2-1; D may correspond to TRBD1 or TRBD2 (5 bases each). This CDR3 region has 13 residues. Looked up from germline, CDR1 is SGHDN and CDR2 is FVKESK. Deletions cut 4 bases from V and 11 bases from J, with 15 bases between. The CDR3 coding sequence is TGTGCCAGCAGCCTCCCCCCCTGGGGGAAGCAGTTCTTC. Its translation: CASSLPPWGKQFF.

The chain carries TRBV13 and TRBJ2-1; D is possibly TRBD2 (7 bases). Trimming removed 5 bases from V and 10 bases from J, with 18 bases in between. Per germline, CDR1 PRHDT and CDR2 FYEKMQ (reference sequence). The CDR3 has 14 residues. The CDR3 protein is CASSPKGGTAEQFF. The CDR3 coding sequence is TGTGCCAGCAGCCCGAAGGGGGGGACCGCCGAGCAGTTCTTC.

The J gene is TRBJ2-5, the V gene TRBV20-1; TRBD2 matches at 7 bases. The CDR3 loop spans 15 amino acids. Trimming at V came to 1 base and at J to 5 bases, leaving 10 bases not matched to a gene. The V gene's germline CDR1 is DFQATT and CDR2 SNEGSKA (reference sequence). The CDR3 DNA sequence: TGCAGTGCTAGAGCTAAGCGGACCGGGAGGGAGACCCAGTACTTC. The encoded protein is CSARAKRTGRETQYF.

The chain joins TRBV13 to TRBJ2-5; D unclear. The V and J ends lost 6 bases and 2 bases respectively, with 4 bases between them. This CDR3 has 11 amino acids. CDR1 is PRHDT, CDR2 FYEKMQ, per germline (reference sequence). The CDR3 DNA sequence: TGTGCCAGCAGTTTACAAGAGACCCAGTACTTC. This encodes CASSLQETQYF.

The rearrangement uses TRBV27 and TRBJ1-6; TRBD1 might be the D (5 bases). The CDR3 has 15 amino acids. The V gene lost 3 bases and the J gene lost 8 bases, with 14 bases spanning the gap. Germline CDR1 is MNHEY and CDR2 is SMNVEV (reference sequence). CDR3 nucleotide sequence: TGTGCCAGCAGTTTTGGGGGTAGTAGTGATTCACCCCTCCACTTT. The encoded protein is CASSFGGSSDSPLHF.

CDR3 residues: CASSRDRESNTGELFF. The CDR3 coding sequence is TGTGCCAGCAGTAGGGACCGGGAGTCGAACACCGGGGAGCTGTTTTTT. The rearrangement links TRBV12-3 or TRBV12-4 to TRBJ2-2, with D maybe TRBD2 (6 bases). V was cut by 5 bases and J by 0 bases, with 13 bases left in between. This CDR3 has 16 residues.

The rearrangement joins TRBV14 to TRBJ2-1, with 7 bases aligning to TRBD2. The CDR3 extends over 15 amino acids. The germline V gene encodes CDR1 SGHDN and CDR2 FVKESK. Unmatched junction bases numbered 0, after V lost 1 base and J lost 0 bases. Here the CDR3 DNA reads TGTGCCAGCAGCCAAGGCGGGAGCTCCTACAATGAGCAGTTCTTC. Encoded protein: CASSQGGSSYNEQFF.

V is TRBV29-1 and J is TRBJ2-7; D may be TRBD1 (5 bases). The V end was cut by 6 bases, the J end by 3 bases, with 9 bases between. The CDR3 has 11 amino acids. Looked up from germline, CDR1 is SQVTM and CDR2 is ANQGSEA. The CDR3: CSVDDSYEQYF. In DNA, the CDR3 is TGCAGCGTAGACGACAGCTACGAGCAGTACTTC.

The chain's CDR3 is CASKSGLAETQYF. In nucleotides, the CDR3 is TGTGCCAGTAAATCTGGTCTAGCGGAGACCCAGTACTTC. The V gene is TRBV11-2, the J gene TRBJ2-5; maybe TRBD2 (6 bases). Germline V gene lookup returns CDR1 SGHAT and CDR2 FQNNGV. V lost 9 bases, J lost 5 bases, and 16 bases lay in between. There are 13 residues in the CDR3.

The rearrangement joins TRBV3-1 to TRBJ2-2, with 8 nucleotides matching TRBD2. The ends lost 8 bases at V and 0 bases at J; junction bases unmatched: 11. This CDR3 spans 17 amino acids. CDR1 and CDR2 from the germline V gene are LGHDT and YNNKEL (reference sequence). In nucleotides, the CDR3 is TGTGCCAGCCGCCTGAACTCGGGACTAGCGAACACCGGGGAGCTGTTTTTT. Its translation: CASRLNSGLANTGELFF.

This clonotype was detected only once. The V gene is TRBV5-6, the J gene TRBJ2-1, with 9 bases that match TRBD1. Losses at the gene ends were 4 bases for V and 7 bases for J; bases not matched to a gene: 6. Per the germline V gene, CDR1 is SGHDT and CDR2 is YYEEEE. This CDR3 contains 14 residues. The CDR3 nucleotides are TGTGCCAGCAGCGCGGGGACAGGGAGGAATGAGCAGTTCTTC. Translation: CASSAGTGRNEQFF. The variable domain in full, completed from reference TRBV5-6 and TRBJ2-1, reads DAGVTQSPTHLIKTRGQQVTLRCSPKSGHDTVSWYQQALGQGPQFIFQYYEEEERQRGNFPDRFSGHQFPNYSSELNVNALLLGDSALYLCASSAGTGRNEQFFGPGTRLTVL.

The chain combines TRBV6-1 with TRBJ2-2, with D hard to call. From germline, CDR1 is MNHNS and CDR2 SASEGT. The CDR3 covers 19 residues. V shed 0 bases and J shed 4 bases, with 21 bases lying between them. CDR3 region: CASSEAPIVSVKSTGELFF. The CDR3 DNA sequence: TGTGCCAGCAGTGAAGCGCCGATAGTTTCGGTGAAATCCACCGGGGAGCTGTTTTTT.

This chain uses TRBV18 with TRBJ1-4; 7 bases fit TRBD1. Trimming cost V 6 bases and J 5 bases; bases outside gene matches: 12. The CDR3 has 16 residues. CDR1 is KGHSH and CDR2 is LQKENI in the germline V gene. The CDR3 nucleotides are TGTGCCAGCTCCCTTTTACAGGGGAGGAAGAATGAAAAACTGTTTTTT. Translating it yields CASSLLQGRKNEKLFF. The full variable domain, in which reference TRBV18 and TRBJ1-4 provide the parts outside the CDR3, is NAGVMQNPRHLVRRRGQEARLRCSPMKGHSHVYWYRQLPEEGLKFMVYLQKENIIDESGMPKERFSAEFPKEGPSILRIQQVVRGDSAAYFCASSLLQGRKNEKLFFGSGTQLSVL.